A selection of T cell receptor beta chains follows, all from one sample in a study of tumor and adjacent non-tumor tissue in lung cancer. From the multiplex PCR reads, TCRdb called clonotypes with MiXCR, one entry per CDR3 protein. The profile shows over 100,000 distinct CDR3 sequences, about 75% of them singletons. Sequenced sample: lung tumor tissue. These receptor sequences come from a woman aged 60-75 years with non-small cell lung cancer. Both conserved end residues are part of each CDR3. D genes are given only for firm matches. Rows may omit the clone size; those that give it use once, few, many or a size class.

TRBV6-5,.,TRBJ1-5,TRBD1,TGTGCCAGTAGTTACGCAATGGGACAGCGCCAGCATTTT,CASSYAMGQRQHF
TRBV6-5,.,TRBJ2-7,TRBD1,TGTGCCAGCAGCCCCCCCGGCTTTAGGACAGGCGGCTACGAGCAGTACTTC,CASSPPGFRTGGYEQYF
TRBV11-2,.,TRBJ2-1,TRBD1,TGTGCCAACAGCTCCCGCGGGACAGGGGACAATGAGCAGTTCTTC,CANSSRGTGDNEQFF
TRBV20-1,.,TRBJ1-2,.,TGCAGTGCGGACCCGGGACTACGAACCGACTACACCTTC,CSADPGLRTDYTF
TRBV4-2,.,TRBJ2-2,.,TGTGCCAACACCCGTCGAGGGGACGGGGAGCTGTTTTTT,CANTRRGDGELFF
TRBV6-5,.,TRBJ2-5,.,TGTGCCAGCAGGCTTGTAGGCCGGGTGACCCAGTACTTT,CASRLVGRVTQYF
TRBV6-1,.,TRBJ1-5,.,TGTGCCAGCAGTGAGGGTAATACGGCGGGGAGCAACCAGCACCAGCATTTT,CASSEGNTAGSNQHQHF
TRBV5-6,.,TRBJ2-5,.,TGTGCCAGCAAGTTCACAGGGATCAGTGGAGAGACCCAGTATTTC,CASKFTGISGETQYF
TRBV11-3,.,TRBJ1-3,.,TGTGCCAGCAGGAACGACGGGATGGCTGGAAACACCATATATTTT,CASRNDGMAGNTIYF
TRBV12-3/TRBV12-4,.,TRBJ2-4,TRBD1,TGTGCCAGCGGAACAGGGGATGGGAACATACAGTACTTC,CASGTGDGNIQYF
TRBV28,many,TRBJ2-5,TRBD2,TGTGCCAGCAGTTCGGGACTAGCGGGGAGCGGCGGGTGGGAGACCCAGTACTTC,CASSSGLAGSGGWETQYF
TRBV4-1,once,TRBJ1-5,.,TGCACTAGCAGCCTCGGCGAGGATTTGAGCAATCAGCCCCCGCATTTT,CTSSLGEDLSNQPPHF
TRBV5-6,few,TRBJ1-2,.,TGTGTCAGCAGTAACCGGGACACCCTTGTCTATGGCTACACTTTC,CVSSNRDTLVYGYTF
TRBV11-2,many,TRBJ2-5,TRBD2,TGTGCCAGCAGCTTGGGGACGGGAGGGCCCGAGGAGACCCAGTACTTC,CASSLGTGGPEETQYF
TRBV20-1,.,TRBJ2-7,TRBD1,TGCAGTGCCAGACCTAGGACAGGGACATCCTACGAGCAGTACTTC,CSARPRTGTSYEQYF
TRBV7-2,.,TRBJ1-1,.,TGTGCCAGCAGCTCGCAAGTGAGCACTGAAGCTTCCTTC,CASSSQVSTEASF
TRBV4-3,many,TRBJ1-5,.,TGCGCCAGCAGCCAAGATAGGTGGGCAAATCAGCCCCAGCATTTT,CASSQDRWANQPQHF
TRBV14,.,TRBJ1-1,.,TGTGCCAGCAGCCAAGGACGGCTATTCACTGAAGCTTTCTTT,CASSQGRLFTEAFF
TRBV12-3/TRBV12-4,.,TRBJ2-5,TRBD2,TGTGCCGGCTGTCCCGACGGCGGGAGTGGGGAGACCCATTACTTC,CAGCPDGGSGETHYF
TRBV12-5,once,TRBJ2-3,TRBD1,TGTGCCAACAGGGCAGGGGGCACAGATATGCAGTATTTT,CANRAGGTDMQYF
TRBV5-6,once,TRBJ2-1,TRBD1,TGCACCAGCAGCTGGGGGACAGTTGAGCAGTTCTTC,CTSSWGTVEQFF
TRBV4-3,.,TRBJ1-3,.,TGCGACAGCAGCCAAGATATAGAGACTGGAAACACCATATATTTT,CDSSQDIETGNTIYF
TRBV11-2,.,TRBJ2-7,.,TGTGCCTGCATCTCCACCGAAAGTGCAGGCTCCTACGAGCAGTACTTC,CACISTESAGSYEQYF
TRBV11-1,.,TRBJ2-2,TRBD1,TGTGTCATCAGCGCCTGCACAGGGGTGAACACCGGGGAGCTATTTTTT,CVISACTGVNTGELFF